This T cell receptor beta chain was sequenced during a study of monozygotic twins with inflammatory bowel disease. Study-wide points: Those with IBD had lower TCRbeta diversity (inverse Simpson) than their healthy co-twins did.

The CDR3 loop spans 16 amino acids. CDR1 is SEHNR, CDR2 FQNEAQ, per germline (reference sequence). Generation of cDNA took place in eight separate reactions per sample. Template switching incorporated UMIs with a 6-nucleotide sample barcode. Two nested PCRs, of around 15 and 10 cycles, processed TCRalpha and TCRbeta cDNA. One entry per CDR3 protein, without DNA, is what TCRdb gives after re-calling the 5' RACE reads. This sample's clone table lists 300,000 to 400,000 distinct CDR3 sequences. Turning to this clonotype: Its antigen is still unknown.

The origin of this receptor is a human donor with ulcerative colitis or Crohn's disease, or a healthy co-twin of an affected twin (not recorded which). The J gene is TRBJ2-3, the V gene TRBV7-9; TCRdb gives TRBD2 as the D gene, but with no DNA this cannot be confirmed. Source material: blood. CDR3 sequence reads: CASSFGGLFDSDTQYF. Based on the CDR3 plus reference TRBV7-9 and TRBJ2-3, the full variable domain is DTGVSQNPRHKITKRGQNVTFRCDPISEHNRLYWYRQTLGQGPEFLTYFQNEAQLEKSRLLSDRFSAERPKGSFSTLEIQRTEQGDSAMYLCASSFGGLFDSDTQYFGPGTRLTVL.